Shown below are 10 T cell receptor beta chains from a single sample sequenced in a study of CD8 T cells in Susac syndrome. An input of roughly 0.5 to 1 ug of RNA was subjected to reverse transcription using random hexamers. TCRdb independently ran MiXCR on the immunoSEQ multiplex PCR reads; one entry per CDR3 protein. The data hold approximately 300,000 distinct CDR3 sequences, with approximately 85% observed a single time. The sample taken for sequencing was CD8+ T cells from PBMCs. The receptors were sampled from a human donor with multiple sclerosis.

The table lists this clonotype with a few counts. As DNA, the CDR3 is TGTGCCAGCAGTTCCTCAAACTACGAGCAGTACTTC. Translation gives CASSSSNYEQYF. The rearrangement links TRBV6-2 or TRBV6-3 to TRBJ2-7; D not resolved. The CDR3 sequence is 12 residues long. V gave up 4 bases and J gave up 3 bases, with 7 bases separating them. Germline V lookup: CDR1 MNHEY, CDR2 SVGEGT.

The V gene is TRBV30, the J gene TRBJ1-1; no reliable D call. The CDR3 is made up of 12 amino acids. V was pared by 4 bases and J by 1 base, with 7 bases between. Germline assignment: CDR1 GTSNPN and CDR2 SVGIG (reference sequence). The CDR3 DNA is TGTGCCTGGACCCCTGCGAACACTGAAGCTTTCTTT. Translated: CAWTPANTEAFF.

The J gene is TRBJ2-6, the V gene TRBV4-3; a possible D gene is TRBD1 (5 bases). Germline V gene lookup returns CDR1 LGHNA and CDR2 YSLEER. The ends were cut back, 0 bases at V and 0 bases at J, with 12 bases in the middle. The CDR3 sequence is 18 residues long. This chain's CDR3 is CASSQEIGAYSGANVLTF. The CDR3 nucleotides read TGCGCCAGCAGCCAAGAAATAGGGGCCTACTCTGGGGCCAACGTCCTGACTTTC.

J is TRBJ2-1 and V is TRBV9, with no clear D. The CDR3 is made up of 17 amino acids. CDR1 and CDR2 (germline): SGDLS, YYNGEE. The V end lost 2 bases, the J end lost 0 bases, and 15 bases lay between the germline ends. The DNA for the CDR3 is TGTGCCAGCAGCGTCGTTCGCGTGGCGACCTCCTACAATGAGCAGTTCTTC. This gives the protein CASSVVRVATSYNEQFF.

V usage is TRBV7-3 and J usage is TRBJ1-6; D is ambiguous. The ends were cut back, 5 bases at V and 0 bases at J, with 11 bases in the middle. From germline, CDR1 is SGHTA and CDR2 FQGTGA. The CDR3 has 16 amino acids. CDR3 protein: CASSQTGSSYNSPLHF. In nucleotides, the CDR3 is TGTGCCAGCAGCCAAACCGGGAGCTCCTATAATTCACCCCTCCACTTT.

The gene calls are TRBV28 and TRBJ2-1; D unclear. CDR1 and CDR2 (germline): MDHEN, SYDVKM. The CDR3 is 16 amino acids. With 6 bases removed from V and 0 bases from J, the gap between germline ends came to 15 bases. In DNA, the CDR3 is TGTGCCAGCAGCCAGAACCGATTCAGCTCCTACAATGAGCAGTTCTTC. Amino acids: CASSQNRFSSYNEQFF.

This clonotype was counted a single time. CDR3 sequence: CATSDPVQASDTQYF. In DNA form, the CDR3 reads TGTGCCACCAGCGACCCGGTTCAAGCGAGCGATACGCAGTATTTT. V gene TRBV15 combines with J gene TRBJ2-3; D remains ambiguous. Germline V gives CDR1 LNHNV, CDR2 YYDKDF (reference sequence). The ends were cut back, 5 bases at V and 6 bases at J, with 18 bases in the middle. This CDR3 comprises 15 residues.

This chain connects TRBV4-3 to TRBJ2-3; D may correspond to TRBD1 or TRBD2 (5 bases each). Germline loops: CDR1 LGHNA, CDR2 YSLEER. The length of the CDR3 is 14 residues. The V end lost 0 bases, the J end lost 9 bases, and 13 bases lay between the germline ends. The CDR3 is CASSQDRDRTTQYF. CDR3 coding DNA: TGCGCCAGCAGCCAAGACCGGGACCGCACCACGCAGTATTTT.

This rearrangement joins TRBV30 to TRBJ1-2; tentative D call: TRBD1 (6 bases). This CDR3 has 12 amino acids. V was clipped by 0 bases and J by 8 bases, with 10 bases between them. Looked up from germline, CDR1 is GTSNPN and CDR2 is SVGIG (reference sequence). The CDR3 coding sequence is TGTGCCTGGAGTGTAGGGGGAGGCGGCTACACCTTC. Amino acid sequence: CAWSVGGGGYTF. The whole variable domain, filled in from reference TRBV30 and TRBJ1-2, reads SQTIHQWPATLVQPVGSPLSLECTVEGTSNPNLYWYRQAAGRGLQLLFYSVGIGQISSEVPQNLSASRPQDRQFILSSKKLLLSDSGFYLCAWSVGGGGYTFGSGTRLTVV.

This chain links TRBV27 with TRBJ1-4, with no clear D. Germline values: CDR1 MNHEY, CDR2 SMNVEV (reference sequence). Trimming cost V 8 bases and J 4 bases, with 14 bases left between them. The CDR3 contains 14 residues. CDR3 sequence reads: CASRPRAHNEKLFF. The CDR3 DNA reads TGTGCCAGCCGCCCCCGGGCCCATAATGAAAAACTGTTTTTT.